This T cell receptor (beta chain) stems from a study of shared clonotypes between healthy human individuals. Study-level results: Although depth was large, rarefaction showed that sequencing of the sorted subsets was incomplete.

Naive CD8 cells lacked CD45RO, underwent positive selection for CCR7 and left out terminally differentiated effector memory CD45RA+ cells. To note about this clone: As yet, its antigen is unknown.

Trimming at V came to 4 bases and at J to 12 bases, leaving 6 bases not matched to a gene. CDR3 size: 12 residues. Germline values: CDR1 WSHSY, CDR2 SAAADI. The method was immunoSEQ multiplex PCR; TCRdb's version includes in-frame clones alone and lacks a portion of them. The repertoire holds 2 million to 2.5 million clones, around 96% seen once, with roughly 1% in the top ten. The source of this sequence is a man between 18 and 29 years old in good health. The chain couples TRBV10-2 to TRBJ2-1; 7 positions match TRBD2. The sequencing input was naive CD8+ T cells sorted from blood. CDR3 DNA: TGCGCCAGCAGTGGGGGGGGTCTCGGGCAGTTCTTC. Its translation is CASSGGGLGQFF.